A selection of T cell receptor beta chains follows, all from one sample in a study of cytomegalovirus exposure and HLA in healthy donors. Profiling relied on immunoSEQ multiplex PCR, and the TCRdb table lists in-frame clones only, not all of them. The sample includes more than 90,000 clones, approximately 76% of them seen just once. The sequenced material came from PBMCs. The receptors derive from a man in his forties in good health and CMV-seropositive. CDR3s include the opening cysteine and the closing phenylalanine or tryptophan. Fields, in order: J gene, clone size, D gene, V gene, CDR3 length, CDR3 protein, CDR3 DNA. A D gene is named only where the DNA matches it firmly. Size is omitted from some rows. Given values are once, few, many or a class for expanded clones.

>TRBJ1-6|NA|TRBD1|TRBV2|15
CASTPTGVRRSPLHF
TGTGCCAGCACCCCGACAGGGGTCCGTCGTTCACCCCTCCACTTT
>TRBJ1-1|NA|TRBD1|TRBV4-1|16
CASSQPLRDRGQHAFF
TGCGCCAGCAGCCAACCCCTCCGGGACAGGGGACAACATGCTTTCTTT
>TRBJ2-5|few|NA|TRBV5-1|12
CASSASWETQYF
TGCGCCAGCAGCGCGAGTTGGGAGACCCAGTACTTC
>TRBJ1-1|NA|NA|TRBV9|15
CASSASVGAGTEAFF
TGTGCCAGCAGCGCGTCAGTTGGGGCAGGCACTGAAGCTTTCTTT
>TRBJ1-2|few|TRBD1|TRBV14|14
CASSLATGLSGYTF
TGTGCCAGCAGCCTAGCGACAGGGTTATCTGGCTACACCTTC
>TRBJ2-7|few|TRBD1|TRBV11-2|15
CASSFPGQGGGEQYF
TGTGCCAGCAGCTTCCCGGGACAGGGCGGTGGCGAGCAGTACTTC
>TRBJ1-1|NA|TRBD1|TRBV25-1|16
CASSGEPGQMNTEAFF
TGTGCCAGCAGTGGAGAACCGGGACAGATGAACACTGAAGCTTTCTTT
>TRBJ1-5|NA|NA|TRBV21-1|13
CASTTGCNQPQHF
TGTGCCAGCACTACAGGGTGCAATCAGCCCCAGCATTTT
>TRBJ2-3|NA|NA|TRBV7-3|14
CASSLVHSTDTQYF
TGTGCCAGCAGCTTAGTACATAGCACAGATACGCAGTATTTT
>TRBJ1-6|few|NA|TRBV2|15
CASSLTPGVASPLHF
TGTGCCAGCAGCTTAACCCCAGGGGTTGCTTCACCCCTCCACTTT
>TRBJ2-1|NA|NA|TRBV28|15
CASTNGGHQNNEQFF
TGTGCCAGCACAAATGGCGGACACCAGAACAATGAGCAGTTCTTC
>TRBJ1-1|NA|NA|TRBV6-6|15
CASREKDRFGTEAFF
TGTGCCAGCAGAGAAAAAGACAGGTTTGGCACTGAAGCTTTCTTT
>TRBJ1-4|NA|TRBD1|TRBV6-5|16
CASSYLGQGRNEKLFF
TGTGCCAGCAGTTACCTAGGACAGGGACGTAATGAAAAACTGTTTTTT
>TRBJ1-1|few|NA|TRBV6-1|13
CASRLVGEGKAFF
TGTGCCAGCAGGCTCGTTGGGGAGGGAAAAGCTTTCTTT
>TRBJ1-1|NA|NA|TRBV27|12
CAIRIRDTEAFF
TGTGCCATCCGAATACGGGACACTGAAGCTTTCTTT
>TRBJ1-1|NA|NA|TRBV13|12
CASSLDQTEAFF
TGTGCCAGCAGCTTAGACCAGACTGAAGCTTTCTTT
>TRBJ1-5|NA|NA|TRBV7-8|14
CASSSPGGNQPQHF
TGTGCCAGCAGCTCACCCGGCGGGAATCAGCCCCAGCATTTT
>TRBJ1-2|NA|TRBD1|TRBV5-6|14
CASSFYRDSYGYTF
TGTGCCAGCAGCTTCTACCGGGACAGTTATGGCTACACCTTC
>TRBJ1-4|once|NA|TRBV5-1|15
CASSLGTAVNEKLFF
TGCGCCAGCAGCTTGGGGACAGCCGTTAATGAAAAACTGTTTTTT
>TRBJ2-7|NA|NA|TRBV21-1|16
CASPLHPGQGSHEQYF
TGTGCCAGCCCCCTTCACCCTGGACAGGGGTCCCACGAGCAGTACTTC
>TRBJ2-3|NA|TRBD1|TRBV19|15
CASSMGRQGTDTQYF
TGTGCCAGTAGTATGGGCCGACAGGGGACAGATACGCAGTATTTT
>TRBJ1-1|NA|TRBD1|TRBV6-1|17
CASSDVRQGDLITEAFF
TGTGCCAGCAGTGACGTAAGACAGGGTGATTTGATCACTGAAGCTTTCTTT
>TRBJ2-3|NA|TRBD1|TRBV5-1|15
CASSLTGASTDTQYF
TGCGCCAGCAGCCTGACAGGGGCGAGCACAGATACGCAGTATTTT
>TRBJ2-7|NA|TRBD2|TRBV4-2|16
CASSQMGGTSSYEQYF
TGTGCCAGCAGCCAGATGGGGGGGACTAGCTCCTACGAGCAGTACTTC
>TRBJ2-5|NA|TRBD1|TRBV27|17
CASSQGQGGGRTETQYF
TGTGCCAGCAGTCAAGGACAGGGGGGAGGGCGTACGGAGACCCAGTACTTC
>TRBJ2-7|NA|NA|TRBV25-1|14
CASSTRTAPYEQYF
TGTGCCAGCAGTACACGGACTGCCCCCTACGAGCAGTACTTC
>TRBJ1-5|few|NA|TRBV19|15
CASSDRPGGNQPQHF
TGTGCCAGTAGTGACAGGCCGGGAGGGAATCAGCCCCAGCATTTT
>TRBJ1-5|few|NA|TRBV5-1|15
CASSPGGGNYQPQHF
TGCGCCAGCAGCCCCGGGGGTGGTAACTATCAGCCCCAGCATTTT
>TRBJ1-5|NA|TRBD1|TRBV15|17
CATSRGGGQVADQPQHF
TGTGCCACCAGCAGAGGGGGAGGACAGGTGGCGGATCAGCCCCAGCATTTT
>TRBJ1-6|NA|NA|TRBV5-8|15
CAGGGDGVLLSPLHF
TGTGCCGGGGGAGGGGACGGGGTCCTCCTATCACCCCTCCACTTT
>TRBJ1-2|NA|NA|TRBV10-3|16
CAISESVRMTNYGYTF
TGTGCCATCAGTGAGTCGGTCAGGATGACAAACTATGGCTACACCTTC
>TRBJ1-1|few|NA|TRBV7-9|13
CASTPGSNTEAFF
TGTGCCAGCACCCCGGGGTCGAACACTGAAGCTTTCTTT
>TRBJ2-5|NA|NA|TRBV5-4|14
CASSLDRGRETQYF
TGTGCCAGCAGCCTAGACCGGGGGAGGGAGACCCAGTACTTC
>TRBJ2-7|few|TRBD2|TRBV4-2|16
CASSQDNSGGAYEQYF
TGTGCCAGCAGCCAAGATAATAGCGGGGGGGCCTACGAGCAGTACTTC
>TRBJ1-1|NA|NA|TRBV10-3|15
CAISEPDRLNTEAFF
TGTGCCATCAGTGAGCCCGACAGATTGAACACTGAAGCTTTCTTT
>TRBJ2-3|NA|NA|TRBV7-3|15
CASSLSGVTTDTQYF
TGTGCCAGCAGCTTATCGGGAGTCACCACAGATACGCAGTATTTT
>TRBJ2-7|NA|TRBD2|TRBV11-2|17
CASSLVGGLAVAYEQYF
TGTGCCAGCAGCTTAGTGGGTGGGCTAGCGGTTGCCTACGAGCAGTACTTC
>TRBJ2-3|NA|TRBD1|TRBV2|17
CAGANHAGGRGTDTQYF
TGTGCCGGGGCCAATCACGCAGGGGGCCGAGGTACAGATACGCAGTATTTT
>TRBJ2-2|NA|TRBD2|TRBV7-6|17
CASSTETSGGRDGELFF
TGTGCCAGCAGCACCGAAACTAGCGGGGGACGAGACGGGGAGCTGTTTTTT
>TRBJ1-1|NA|NA|TRBV6-6|14
CASTVQGIDTEAFF
TGTGCCAGCACCGTACAGGGAATCGATACTGAAGCTTTCTTT
>TRBJ2-7|NA|NA|TRBV28|14
CASSGRQDSYEQYF
TGTGCCAGCAGTGGGCGACAGGATTCCTACGAGCAGTACTTC
>TRBJ1-5|NA|TRBD1|TRBV6-5|14
CASSRDRVNQPQHF
TGTGCCAGCAGCCGGGACAGGGTAAATCAGCCCCAGCATTTT
>TRBJ2-2|NA|TRBD1|TRBV28|16
CASSLLQGASTGELFF
TGTGCCAGCAGTTTGTTACAGGGGGCCTCCACCGGGGAGCTGTTTTTT
>TRBJ1-5|NA|TRBD1|TRBV27|15
CASSFGTGGNQPQHF
TGTGCCAGCAGTTTTGGGACAGGGGGCAATCAGCCCCAGCATTTT
>TRBJ1-5|NA|NA|TRBV5-5|14
CASSRTTSNQPQHF
TGTGCCAGCAGCAGGACAACCAGCAATCAGCCCCAGCATTTT
>TRBJ2-1|few|TRBD2|TRBV4-1|17
CASSQDWVLAGYNEQFF
TGCGCCAGCAGCCAAGATTGGGTACTAGCGGGCTACAATGAGCAGTTCTTC
>TRBJ2-5|few|TRBD2|TRBV9|16
CASSSRTSGDVGTQYF
TGTGCCAGCAGCTCACGGACTAGCGGAGATGTGGGGACCCAGTACTTC
>TRBJ2-1|NA|TRBD2|TRBV6-4|19
CASSVQFRLAGEVCNEQFF
TGTGCCAGCAGTGTCCAGTTCCGGCTAGCGGGAGAGGTTTGCAATGAGCAGTTCTTC
>TRBJ1-3|NA|NA|TRBV5-6|13
CASSPYSGNTIYF
TGTGCCAGCAGCCCCTACTCTGGAAACACCATATATTTT
>TRBJ1-3|once|TRBD1|TRBV7-8|17
CASSLAGDRGPGNTIYF
TGTGCCAGCAGCTTAGCGGGGGACAGGGGGCCAGGAAACACCATATATTTT
>TRBJ2-1|NA|TRBD2|TRBV7-2|15
CASSFLAGGLGEQFF
TGTGCCAGCAGCTTCCTAGCGGGGGGGCTCGGTGAGCAGTTCTTC
>TRBJ2-7|NA|NA|TRBV5-4|14
CASSLQGSPYEQYF
TGTGCCAGCAGCTTGCAGGGGTCCCCCTACGAGCAGTACTTC
>TRBJ2-1|NA|NA|TRBV6-1|13
CASSAARENEQFF
TGTGCCAGCAGTGCTGCTCGGGAGAATGAGCAGTTCTTC
>TRBJ1-3|NA|NA|TRBV18|16
CASSPLQGLSGNTIYF
TGTGCCAGCTCACCACTACAGGGTTTATCTGGAAACACCATATATTTT